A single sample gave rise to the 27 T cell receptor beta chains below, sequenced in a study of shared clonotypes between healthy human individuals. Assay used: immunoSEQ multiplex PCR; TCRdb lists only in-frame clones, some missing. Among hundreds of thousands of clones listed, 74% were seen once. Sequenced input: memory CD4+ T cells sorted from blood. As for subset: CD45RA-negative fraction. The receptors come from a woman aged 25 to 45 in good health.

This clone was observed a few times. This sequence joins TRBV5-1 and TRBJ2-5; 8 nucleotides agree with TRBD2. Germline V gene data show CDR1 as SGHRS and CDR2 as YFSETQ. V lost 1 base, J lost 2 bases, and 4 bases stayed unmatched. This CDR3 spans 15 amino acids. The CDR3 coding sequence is TGCGCCAGCAGCTTGAAACTAGCGGATCAAGAGACCCAGTACTTC. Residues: CASSLKLADQETQYF. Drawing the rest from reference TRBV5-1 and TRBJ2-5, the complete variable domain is KAGVTQTPRYLIKTRGQQVTLSCSPISGHRSVSWYQQTPGQGLQFLFEYFSETQRNKGNFPGRFSGRQFSNSRSEMNVSTLELGDSALYLCASSLKLADQETQYFGPGTRLLVL.

The CDR3 spells CASSSGLRGSEQYF. CDR3 bases: TGTGCCAGCAGTTCTGGACTCCGAGGATCCGAGCAGTACTTC. This chain uses TRBV6-6 with TRBJ2-7; a weak D match, TRBD2 (5 bases). The CDR3 spans 14 residues. V was trimmed by 4 bases and J by 6 bases, leaving 16 bases between them. Per the germline V gene, CDR1 is MNHNY and CDR2 is SVGAGI (reference sequence).

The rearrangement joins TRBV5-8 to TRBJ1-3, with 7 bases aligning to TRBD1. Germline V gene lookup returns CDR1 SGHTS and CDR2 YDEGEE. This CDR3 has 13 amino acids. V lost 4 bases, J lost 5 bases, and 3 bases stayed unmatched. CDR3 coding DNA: TGTGCCAGCAGCCCGGGACAGAGAAACACCATATATTTT. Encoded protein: CASSPGQRNTIYF.

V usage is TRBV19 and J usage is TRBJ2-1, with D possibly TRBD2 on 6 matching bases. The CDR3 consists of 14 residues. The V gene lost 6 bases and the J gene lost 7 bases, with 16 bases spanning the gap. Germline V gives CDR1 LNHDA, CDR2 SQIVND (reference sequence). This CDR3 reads CASSGGPIGNEQFF. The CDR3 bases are TGTGCCAGTAGCGGGGGACCGATAGGGAATGAGCAGTTCTTC.

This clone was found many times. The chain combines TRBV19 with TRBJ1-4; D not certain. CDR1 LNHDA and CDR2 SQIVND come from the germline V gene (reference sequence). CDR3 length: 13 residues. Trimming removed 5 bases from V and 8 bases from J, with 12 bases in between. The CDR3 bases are TGTGCCAGTAGTGGAGCACTCGGGGAAAAACTGTTTTTT. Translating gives CASSGALGEKLFF.

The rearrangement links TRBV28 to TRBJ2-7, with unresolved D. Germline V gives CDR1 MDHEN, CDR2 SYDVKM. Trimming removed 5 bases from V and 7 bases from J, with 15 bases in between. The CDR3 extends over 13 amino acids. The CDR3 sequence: CASSPASTGEQYF. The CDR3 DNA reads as TGTGCCAGCAGTCCCGCCTCTACGGGTGAGCAGTACTTC.

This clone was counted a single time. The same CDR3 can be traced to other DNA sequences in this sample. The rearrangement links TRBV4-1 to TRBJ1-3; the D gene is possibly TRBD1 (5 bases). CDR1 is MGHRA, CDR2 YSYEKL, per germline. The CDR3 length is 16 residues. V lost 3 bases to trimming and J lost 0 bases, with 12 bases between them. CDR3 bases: TGCGCCAGCAGCCACAGGGACCTCAGCTCTGGAAACACCATATATTTT. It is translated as CASSHRDLSSGNTIYF.

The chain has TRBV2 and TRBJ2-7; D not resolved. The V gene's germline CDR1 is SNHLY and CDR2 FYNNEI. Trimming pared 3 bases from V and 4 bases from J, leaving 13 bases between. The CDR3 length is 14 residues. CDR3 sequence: CASSDVGIVYEQYF. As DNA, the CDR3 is TGTGCCAGCAGTGACGTTGGGATTGTGTACGAGCAGTACTTC.

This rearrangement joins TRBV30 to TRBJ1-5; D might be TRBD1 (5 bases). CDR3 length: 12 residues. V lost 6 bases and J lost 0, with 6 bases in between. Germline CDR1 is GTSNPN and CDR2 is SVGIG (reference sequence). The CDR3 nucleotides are TGTGCCTGTGGGGGTAGCAATCAGCCCCAGCATTTT. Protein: CACGGSNQPQHF.

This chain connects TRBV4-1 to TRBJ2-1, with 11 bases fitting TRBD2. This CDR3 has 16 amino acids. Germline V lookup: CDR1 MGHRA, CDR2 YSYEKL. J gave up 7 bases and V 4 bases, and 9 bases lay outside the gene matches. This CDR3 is CASSRKLAGERNEQFF. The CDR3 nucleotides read TGCGCCAGCAGCCGTAAACTAGCGGGAGAGAGGAATGAGCAGTTCTTC.

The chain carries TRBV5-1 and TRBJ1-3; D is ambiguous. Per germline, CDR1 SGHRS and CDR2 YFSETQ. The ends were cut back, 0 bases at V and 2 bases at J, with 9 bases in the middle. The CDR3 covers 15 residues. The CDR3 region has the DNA TGCGCCAGCAGCTTGGCCGTGGGCGCTGGAAACACCATATATTTT. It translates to CASSLAVGAGNTIYF.

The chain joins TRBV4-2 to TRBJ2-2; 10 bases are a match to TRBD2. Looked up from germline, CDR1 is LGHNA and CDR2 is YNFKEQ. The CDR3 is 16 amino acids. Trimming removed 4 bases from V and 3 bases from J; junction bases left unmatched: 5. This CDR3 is CASSRLAGDDTGELFF. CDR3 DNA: TGTGCCAGCAGCCGCCTAGCGGGAGACGACACCGGGGAGCTGTTTTTT.

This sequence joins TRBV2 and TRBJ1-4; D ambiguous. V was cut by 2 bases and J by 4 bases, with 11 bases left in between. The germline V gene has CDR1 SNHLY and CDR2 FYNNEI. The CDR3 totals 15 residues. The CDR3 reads CASSESQPFNEKLFF. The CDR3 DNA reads TGTGCCAGCAGTGAAAGTCAGCCCTTTAATGAAAAACTGTTTTTT.

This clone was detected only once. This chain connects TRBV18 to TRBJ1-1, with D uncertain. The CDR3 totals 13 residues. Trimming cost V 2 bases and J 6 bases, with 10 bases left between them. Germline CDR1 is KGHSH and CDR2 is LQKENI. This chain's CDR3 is CASSPATGAEAFF. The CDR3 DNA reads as TGTGCCAGCTCACCAGCTACCGGCGCTGAAGCTTTCTTT.

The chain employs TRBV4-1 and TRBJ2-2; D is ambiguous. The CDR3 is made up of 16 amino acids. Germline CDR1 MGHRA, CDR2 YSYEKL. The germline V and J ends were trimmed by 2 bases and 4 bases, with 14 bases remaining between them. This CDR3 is CASSQQNLIGTGELFF. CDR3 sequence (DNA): TGCGCCAGCAGCCAACAAAACCTCATAGGCACCGGGGAGCTGTTTTTT.

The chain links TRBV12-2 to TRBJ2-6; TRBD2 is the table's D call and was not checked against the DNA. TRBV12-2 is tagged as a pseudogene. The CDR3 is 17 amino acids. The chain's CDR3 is CASRLGLAGAGANVLTF. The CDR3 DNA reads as TGTGCAAGTCGCTTAGGGCTAGCGGGAGCTGGGGCCAACGTCCTGACTTTC.

The CDR3 DNA reads as TGCGCCAGCAGCCAAGATCCGGGTCTAGCGGGAGAGGAACCGTTCTTC. Translating it yields CASSQDPGLAGEEPFF. This chain joins TRBV4-1 and TRBJ2-1, with 10 bases lining up with TRBD2. CDR1 and CDR2 (germline): MGHRA, YSYEKL. The trim removed 0 bases at V and 15 bases at J, leaving 14 bases unmatched. The CDR3 runs 16 residues.

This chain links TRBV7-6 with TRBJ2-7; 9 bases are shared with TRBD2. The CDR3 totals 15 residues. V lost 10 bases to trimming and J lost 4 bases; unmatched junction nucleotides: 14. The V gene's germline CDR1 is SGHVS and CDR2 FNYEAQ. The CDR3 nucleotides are TGTGCCACAGCGGGCGACGCGGGGGGGGTATACGAGCAGTACTTC. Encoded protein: CATAGDAGGVYEQYF.

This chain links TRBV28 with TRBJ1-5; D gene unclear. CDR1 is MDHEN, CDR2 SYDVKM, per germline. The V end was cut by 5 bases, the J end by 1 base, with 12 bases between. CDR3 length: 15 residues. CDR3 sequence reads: CASSIGGASNQPQHF. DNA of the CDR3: TGTGCCAGCAGTATAGGAGGAGCGAGCAATCAGCCCCAGCATTTT.

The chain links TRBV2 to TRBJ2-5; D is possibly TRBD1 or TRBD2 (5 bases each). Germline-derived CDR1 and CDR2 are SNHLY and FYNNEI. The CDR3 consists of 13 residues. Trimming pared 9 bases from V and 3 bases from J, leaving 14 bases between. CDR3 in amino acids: CASRREREETQYF. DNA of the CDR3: TGTGCCAGTCGCAGGGAGAGGGAAGAGACCCAGTACTTC.

CDR3 protein: CASSSIYGYTF. Written as DNA, the CDR3 is TGTGCCAGCAGTTCCATCTATGGCTACACCTTC. V gene TRBV28 combines with J gene TRBJ1-2; no clear D gene. V lost 4 bases and J 4 bases, leaving 4 bases between the germline ends. The CDR3 runs to 11 residues. Germline CDR1 MDHEN, CDR2 SYDVKM.

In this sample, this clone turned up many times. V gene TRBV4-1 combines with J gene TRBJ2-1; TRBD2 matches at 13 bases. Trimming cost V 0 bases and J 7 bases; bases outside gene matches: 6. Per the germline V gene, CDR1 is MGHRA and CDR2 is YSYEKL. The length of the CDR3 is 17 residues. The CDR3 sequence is CASSQDFTSGRANEQFF. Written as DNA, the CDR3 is TGCGCCAGCAGCCAAGATTTCACTAGCGGGAGGGCTAATGAGCAGTTCTTC.

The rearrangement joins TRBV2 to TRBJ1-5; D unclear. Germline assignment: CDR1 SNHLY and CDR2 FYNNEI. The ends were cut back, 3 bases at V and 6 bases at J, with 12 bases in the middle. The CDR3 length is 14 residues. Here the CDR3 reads CASSDSQAGQPQHF. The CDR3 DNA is TGTGCCAGCAGTGATAGTCAGGCTGGTCAGCCCCAGCATTTT.

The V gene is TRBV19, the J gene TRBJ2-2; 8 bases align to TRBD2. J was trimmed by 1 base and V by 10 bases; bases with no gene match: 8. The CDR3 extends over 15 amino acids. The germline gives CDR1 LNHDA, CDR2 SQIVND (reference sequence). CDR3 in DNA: TGTGCCACCGCCGAGCTAGCGGGGAACACCGGGGAGCTGTTTTTT. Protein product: CATAELAGNTGELFF.

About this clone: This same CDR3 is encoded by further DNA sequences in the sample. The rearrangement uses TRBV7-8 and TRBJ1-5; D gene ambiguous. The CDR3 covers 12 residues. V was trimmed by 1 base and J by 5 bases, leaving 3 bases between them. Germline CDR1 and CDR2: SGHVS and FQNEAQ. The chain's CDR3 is CASSLVDQPQHF. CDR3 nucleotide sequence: TGTGCCAGCAGCTTAGTTGATCAGCCCCAGCATTTT.

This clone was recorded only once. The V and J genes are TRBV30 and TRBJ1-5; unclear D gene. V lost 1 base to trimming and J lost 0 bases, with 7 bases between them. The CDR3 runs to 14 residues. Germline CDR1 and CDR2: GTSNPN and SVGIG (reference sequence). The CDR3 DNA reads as TGTGCCTGGAGTGCTTCAGATAGCAATCAGCCCCAGCATTTT. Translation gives CAWSASDSNQPQHF.

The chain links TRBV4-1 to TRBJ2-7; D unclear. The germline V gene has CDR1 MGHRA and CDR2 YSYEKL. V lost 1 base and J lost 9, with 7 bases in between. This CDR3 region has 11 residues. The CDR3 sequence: CASSQAAAQYF. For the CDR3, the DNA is TGCGCCAGCAGCCAAGCCGCCGCGCAGTACTTC.